This T cell receptor (beta chain) is from a study of patients and donors after allogeneic stem cell transplantation. This clonotype was counted a few times. Germline CDR1 reads LNHDA; CDR2 reads SQIVND (reference sequence). This CDR3 has 15 residues. Trimming cost V 4 bases and J 0 bases, with 10 bases left between them. TCRdb itself ran the RT-PCR reads through MiXCR, one entry per CDR3 protein. The table has about 40,000 distinct CDR3 sequences, more than 30% seen once. This TCR was recovered from a human donor who was either an allogeneic HSCT recipient or a stem cell or donor lymphocyte infusion donor (not recorded which). It is not recorded whose cells these are; they may come from a transplant donor. The specimen sequenced was blood, either unsorted or a sorted T cell fraction (not recorded which). V gene TRBV19 combines with J gene TRBJ1-5, with unresolved D. The CDR3 protein is CASSTQGYSNQPQHF. CDR3 sequence (DNA): TGTGCCAGTAGTACACAAGGGTATAGCAATCAGCCCCAGCATTTT.